One sample yielded the 27 T cell receptor beta chains listed below, sequenced in a study of shared clonotypes between healthy human individuals. Only in-frame clones appear in the TCRdb table, and some are missing; sequencing was by immunoSEQ multiplex PCR. This table has over a million clones, 78% appearing once. What was sequenced was memory CD4+ T cells from PBMCs. Subset given: CD45RA-negative fraction. Receptor source: a man younger than 35 in good health. Some clones in this sample may be carry-over from other donors' samples.

This clone was observed a handful of times. The chain carries TRBV5-4 and TRBJ2-7; 8 bases fit TRBD2. Per the germline V gene, CDR1 is SGHNT and CDR2 is YYREEE (reference sequence). Unmatched junction bases numbered 8, after V lost 2 bases and J lost 7 bases. The CDR3 totals 14 residues. CDR3 sequence reads: CASSFGGRSGEQYF. The CDR3 DNA is TGTGCCAGCAGCTTTGGCGGGAGGTCGGGGGAGCAGTACTTC.

V usage is TRBV16 and J usage is TRBJ2-4, with 11 bases aligning to TRBD1. Germline loops: CDR1 KGHSY, CDR2 FQNENV. The CDR3 runs 15 residues. Germline trimming cut 0 bases from V and 7 bases from J; bases unmatched to any gene: 2. This CDR3 is CASSQSRDRGNIQYF. DNA for the CDR3: TGTGCCAGCAGCCAATCCCGGGACAGGGGGAACATTCAGTACTTC.

V usage is TRBV5-8 and J usage is TRBJ2-3, with 8 bases lining up with TRBD2. There are 14 residues in the CDR3. Losses at the gene ends were 5 bases for V and 7 bases for J; bases not matched to a gene: 9. The germline V gene has CDR1 SGHTS and CDR2 YDEGEE. CDR3 sequence (DNA): TGTGCCAGCAGGTCCGTAGCGGGATCGTATACGCAGTATTTT. This translates into CASRSVAGSYTQYF.

This clone was counted once. This chain links TRBV6-5 with TRBJ2-7; D may be TRBD1 (6 bases). CDR1 is MNHEY and CDR2 is SVGAGI in the germline V gene. The CDR3 consists of 15 residues. With 4 bases removed from V and 0 bases from J, the gap between germline ends came to 13 bases. DNA for the CDR3: TGTGCCAGCAGTTCACAGGGCTGGGGCTCCTACGAGCAGTACTTC. Its protein product is CASSSQGWGSYEQYF.

J is TRBJ2-7 and V is TRBV27; 10 positions match TRBD1. Germline trimming cut 3 bases from V and 4 bases from J; bases unmatched to any gene: 6. The CDR3 totals 15 residues. The germline gives CDR1 MNHEY, CDR2 SMNVEV (reference sequence). The chain's CDR3 is CASSFYGTGEYEQYF. The DNA of the CDR3 is TGTGCCAGCAGTTTTTACGGGACAGGGGAATACGAGCAGTACTTC.

In the case of this clone: The sample has other DNA sequences that encode this CDR3 too. The chain is built from TRBV10-3 and TRBJ1-4; maybe TRBD1 (5 bases). Germline values: CDR1 ENHRY, CDR2 SYGVKD. CDR3 length equals 15 residues. Trimming cost V 0 bases and J 0 bases, with 5 bases left between them. The CDR3 is CAISESGATNEKLFF. For the CDR3, the DNA is TGTGCCATCAGTGAGTCGGGGGCAACTAATGAAAAACTGTTTTTT.

The chain combines TRBV28 with TRBJ2-7; 10 bases fit TRBD1. The V gene's germline CDR1 is MDHEN and CDR2 SYDVKM. V lost 10 bases and J lost 3; bases outside the gene matches: 9. This CDR3 is built from 14 residues. Here the CDR3 DNA reads TGTGCCACCCACTCGACAGGGGGCGACTACGAGCAGTACTTC. Amino acids: CATHSTGGDYEQYF.

The chain uses TRBV5-1 and TRBJ1-2; D is uncertain. This CDR3 is built from 15 residues. Germline V gene lookup returns CDR1 SGHRS and CDR2 YFSETQ. Trimming pared 5 bases from V and 8 bases from J, leaving 22 bases between. DNA for the CDR3: TGCGCCAGCAGTCTTCTCGGACCTACCTCGGGGGGCTACACCTTC. Translating gives CASSLLGPTSGGYTF.

DNA for the CDR3: TGTGCCAGCAGTGCCAACCGGGGCGAGTCGTGGGAGACCCAGTACTTC. This codes for CASSANRGESWETQYF. The rearrangement uses TRBV28 and TRBJ2-5; either TRBD1 or TRBD2 may supply D (5 bases each). This CDR3 has 16 amino acids. V lost 5 bases to trimming and J lost 5 bases, with 21 bases between them. Germline CDR1 is MDHEN and CDR2 is SYDVKM.

This chain uses TRBV4-2 with TRBJ1-2, with 7 bases aligning to TRBD1. The trim removed 4 bases at V and 6 bases at J, leaving 14 bases unmatched. Per germline, CDR1 LGHNA and CDR2 YNFKEQ. The CDR3 covers 16 residues. CDR3 in DNA: TGTGCCAGCAGCCCCCTCGGGACAGTTCCGTGGGATGGCTACACCTTC. As protein: CASSPLGTVPWDGYTF.

The chain employs TRBV15 and TRBJ2-5, with 8 bases identical to TRBD2. This CDR3 contains 16 residues. Germline CDR1 LNHNV, CDR2 YYDKDF (reference sequence). The ends lost 3 bases at V and 5 bases at J; junction bases unmatched: 11. CDR3 in amino acids: CATSSERLANRETQYF. The CDR3 nucleotides read TGTGCCACCAGCAGTGAACGACTAGCGAACCGTGAGACCCAGTACTTC.

This chain links TRBV18 with TRBJ2-3, with D perhaps TRBD2 (6 bases). Trimming left V 8 bases short and J 0 bases short, with 12 bases between. This CDR3 comprises 14 residues. Germline CDR1 reads KGHSH; CDR2 reads LQKENI. The CDR3 is CASGLAESTDTQYF. Written as DNA, the CDR3 is TGTGCCAGCGGCTTAGCGGAAAGCACAGATACGCAGTATTTT.

Only one count was recorded for this clone. The chain has TRBV27 and TRBJ2-5; D is perhaps TRBD1 (5 bases). Per germline, CDR1 MNHEY and CDR2 SMNVEV (reference sequence). V lost 5 bases and J lost 4, with 23 bases in between. The CDR3 is made up of 17 amino acids. The CDR3 loop is CASSPGWGTKERETQYF. As DNA, the CDR3 is TGTGCCAGCAGTCCAGGGTGGGGCACTAAAGAACGAGAGACCCAGTACTTC.

This clone turned up a few times. The V gene is TRBV5-3, the J gene TRBJ2-6; no definite D call. TRBV5-3 is marked as an open reading frame, function uncertain. The CDR3 is 13 residues long. The ends were cut back, 2 bases at V and 2 bases at J, with 2 bases in the middle. The CDR3 region has the DNA TGTGCCAGAAGCTTCCCTGGGGCCAACGTCCTGACTTTC. Amino acids: CARSFPGANVLTF.

This rearrangement joins TRBV6-1 to TRBJ2-7; TRBD2 aligns across 12 bases. The V segment lost 4 bases and the J segment 0 bases; nucleotides outside the gene matches: 4. Germline V gene sequence: CDR1 MNHNS, CDR2 SASEGT. The CDR3 has 16 residues. The CDR3 loop reads CASSGVTSGSSYEQYF. CDR3 bases: TGTGCCAGCAGTGGGGTGACTAGCGGGAGCTCCTACGAGCAGTACTTC.

This sequence joins TRBV7-2 and TRBJ2-5; tentatively, D is TRBD2 (7 bases). Germline V lookup: CDR1 SGHTA, CDR2 FQGNSA. V was trimmed by 3 bases and J by 4 bases, leaving 12 bases between them. The CDR3 totals 14 residues. CDR3 sequence reads: CASSFRGGLETQYF. The CDR3, as DNA: TGTGCCAGCAGCTTCAGGGGAGGGTTAGAGACCCAGTACTTC.

The rearrangement uses TRBV7-8 and TRBJ2-7; D ambiguous. Germline-derived CDR1 and CDR2 are SGHVS and FQNEAQ. The CDR3 has 15 residues. V was clipped by 5 bases and J by 2 bases, with 16 bases between them. CDR3 nucleotide sequence: TGTGCCAGCAGCACAGACCTAACCAAGCCCTACGAGCAGTACTTC. It translates to CASSTDLTKPYEQYF.

The chain links TRBV21-1 to TRBJ2-3; TRBD2 is taken as the D call from the table, unchecked against the DNA. TRBV21-1 corresponds to a pseudogene. The CDR3 loop spans 12 amino acids. The CDR3 coding sequence is TGTGCCAGCAGCACCCGGGGGGATACGCAGTATTTT. Its protein is CASSTRGDTQYF.

The chain is built from TRBV28 and TRBJ1-2; D uncertain. V lost 7 bases, J lost 13 bases, and 19 bases lay in between. The CDR3 covers 12 residues. Germline CDR1 reads MDHEN; CDR2 reads SYDVKM. The DNA for the CDR3 is TGTGCCAGCAAAGGTGACGGCAGTGGTCGCACCTTC. Protein product: CASKGDGSGRTF.

The chain is built from TRBV7-9 and TRBJ2-1, with 10 positions matching TRBD1. V lost 4 bases, J lost 9 bases, and 3 bases stayed unmatched. This CDR3 has 13 amino acids. The germline V gene encodes CDR1 SEHNR and CDR2 FQNEAQ (reference sequence). The CDR3 region is CASSWTGGGEQFF. CDR3 DNA: TGTGCCAGCAGCTGGACAGGGGGAGGTGAGCAGTTCTTC.

This clone was observed at least ten times. Distinct nucleotide sequences in the sample also encode this CDR3. This chain links TRBV5-1 with TRBJ2-5; 7 bases agree with TRBD1. Trimming cost V 2 bases and J 2 bases; bases outside gene matches: 3. The CDR3 has 14 amino acids. The germline V gene encodes CDR1 SGHRS and CDR2 YFSETQ. The CDR3 DNA sequence: TGCGCCAGCAGCTTACAGGGACAGCAAGAGACCCAGTACTTC. It encodes CASSLQGQQETQYF.

The chain uses TRBV4-1 and TRBJ2-3; D is unclear. The CDR3 contains 14 residues. CDR1 and CDR2 from the germline V gene are MGHRA and YSYEKL. With 4 bases removed from V and 3 bases from J, the gap between germline ends came to 11 bases. As DNA, the CDR3 is TGCGCCAGCAGCCTTGCTTGGGTAACAGATACGCAGTATTTT. It translates to CASSLAWVTDTQYF.

This clone was recorded at least ten times. V and J are TRBV4-1 and TRBJ1-5, with D possibly matching TRBD1 (5 bases). Trimming took off 3 bases at V and 0 bases at J, with 15 bases between the two ends. The germline CDR1 and CDR2 sequences are MGHRA and YSYEKL. This CDR3 comprises 17 residues. The CDR3 region is CASSQGRRVGSNQPQHF. In DNA form, the CDR3 reads TGCGCCAGCAGCCAGGGACGGAGAGTAGGTAGCAATCAGCCCCAGCATTTT.

The genes are TRBV5-5 and TRBJ1-6; a possible D gene is TRBD1 (6 bases). This CDR3 has 14 residues. V was clipped by 4 bases and J by 6 bases, with 11 bases between them. CDR1 and CDR2 from the germline V gene are SGHKS and YYEKEE (reference sequence). The CDR3, as DNA: TGTGCCAGCAGCAATGAGGGGGGTAATTCACCCCTCCACTTT. Translation gives CASSNEGGNSPLHF.

This rearrangement joins TRBV28 to TRBJ2-7, with a tentative D call TRBD2 (6 bases). Looked up from germline, CDR1 is MDHEN and CDR2 is SYDVKM. There are 14 residues in the CDR3. Between the trimmed V and J ends, which lost 5 bases and 4 bases, there was a span of 15 bases. The CDR3 loop reads CASSRAGAGYEQYF. The CDR3 nucleotides are TGTGCCAGCAGTCGTGCCGGGGCGGGATACGAGCAGTACTTC. The complete variable domain, with remaining parts taken from reference TRBV28 and TRBJ2-7, reads DVKVTQSSRYLVKRTGEKVFLECVQDMDHENMFWYRQDPGLGLRLIYFSYDVKMKEKGDIPEGYSVSREKKERFSLILESASTNQTSMYLCASSRAGAGYEQYFGPGTRLTVT.

This clone came up a few times. This clone may be a read error of a much larger clone one base away. Here the CDR3 omits its conserved ending phenylalanine or tryptophan, so a read error is the likely source. The genes are TRBV29-1 and TRBJ1-5; unclear D gene. Trimming left V 6 bases short and J 7 bases short, with 7 bases between. This CDR3 is built from 10 residues. The germline V gene has CDR1 SQVTM and CDR2 ANQGSEA. The CDR3 sequence is CSVTGQPQHL. CDR3 nucleotides: TGCAGCGTCACGGGGCAGCCCCAGCATCTT.

This clone was seen at least ten times. The chain joins TRBV2 to TRBJ1-2, with D hard to call. Per germline, CDR1 SNHLY and CDR2 FYNNEI. The CDR3 length is 15 residues. Trimming removed 6 bases from V and 8 bases from J, with 22 bases in between. This chain's CDR3 is CASSGLRENPAGYTF. The CDR3 bases are TGTGCCAGCAGCGGCCTTCGAGAGAACCCAGCGGGCTACACCTTC.